This passage covers 8 T cell receptor beta chains from one sample sequenced in a study of human versus mouse CDR3 diversity and MHC coevolution. Clones were read by immunoSEQ multiplex PCR, and TCRdb kept only the in-frame ones, dropping some. The sample includes fewer than 80,000 clones, under 95% of them seen just once. The source material was naive CD4+ T cells from blood. Subset: CD45RO-negative CD62L-positive naive CD4 T cells. The source of these receptors is a person aged 25 to 69 in good health.

This clone was recorded a few times. The chain uses TRBV10-3 and TRBJ2-2; the D gene is possibly TRBD1 (5 bases). This CDR3 has 16 residues. Trimming took off 3 bases at V and 0 bases at J, with 11 bases between the two ends. Per the germline V gene, CDR1 is ENHRY and CDR2 is SYGVKD. The CDR3 DNA reads TGTGCCATCAGTGATGGGATGACAGCGAACACCGGGGAGCTGTTTTTT. Translating gives CAISDGMTANTGELFF.

The chain recombines TRBV5-1 with TRBJ2-6; tentative D call: TRBD1 (5 bases). There are 16 residues in the CDR3. Germline CDR1 and CDR2: SGHRS and YFSETQ. V lost 7 bases and J lost 4, with 18 bases in between. The CDR3 nucleotides read TGCGCCAGCCGAATAGGGGTCGGCGCCGGGGCCAACGTCCTGACTTTC. This translates into CASRIGVGAGANVLTF.

The chain couples TRBV4-1 to TRBJ2-7; 10 bases line up with TRBD2. The germline CDR1 and CDR2 sequences are MGHRA and YSYEKL. The J segment lost 2 bases and the V segment lost 8 bases, leaving 6 bases of the junction unmatched. This CDR3 is 14 amino acids long. The CDR3 is CASSRLAGTYEQYF. CDR3 nucleotide sequence: TGCGCCAGCTCTCGACTAGCGGGTACCTACGAGCAGTACTTC.

V usage is TRBV15 and J usage is TRBJ1-6; D call uncertain. This CDR3 has 17 residues. Trimming took off 0 bases at V and 0 bases at J, with 9 bases between the two ends. Germline-derived CDR1 and CDR2 are LNHNV and YYDKDF (reference sequence). The CDR3 coding sequence is TGTGCCACCAGCAGAGATCTACAGATCTCCTATAATTCACCCCTCCACTTT. This encodes CATSRDLQISYNSPLHF.

The gene calls are TRBV9 and TRBJ2-2; possibly TRBD2 for D (5 bases). In germline, CDR1 is SGDLS, CDR2 YYNGEE. V dropped 0 bases and J dropped 6 bases, with 18 bases sitting between them. This CDR3 has 17 amino acids. This chain's CDR3 is CASSVGPARETSGELFF. The DNA for the CDR3 is TGTGCCAGCAGCGTAGGCCCCGCGAGGGAAACATCCGGGGAGCTGTTTTTT. The whole variable domain, filled in from reference TRBV9 and TRBJ2-2, reads DSGVTQTPKHLITATGQRVTLRCSPRSGDLSVYWYQQSLDQGLQFLIQYYNGEERAKGNILERFSAQQFPDLHSELNLSSLELGDSALYFCASSVGPARETSGELFFGEGSRLTVL.

J is TRBJ2-3 and V is TRBV5-5; 7 nucleotides align to TRBD2. This CDR3 is 15 amino acids long. Germline CDR1 reads SGHKS; CDR2 reads YYEKEE (reference sequence). Losses at the gene ends were 0 bases for V and 1 base for J; bases not matched to a gene: 2. In nucleotides, the CDR3 is TGTGCCAGCAGCTTGGGGGCGGGGGGCACAGATACGCAGTATTTT. It encodes CASSLGAGGTDTQYF.

V and J are TRBV28 and TRBJ2-1; D is unresolved. CDR1 and CDR2 from the germline V gene are MDHEN and SYDVKM. CDR3 length: 12 amino acids. V lost 2 bases and J 12 bases, leaving 11 bases between the germline ends. CDR3 nucleotide sequence: TGTGCCAGCAGTTTACCCGGTACTGCGCAGTTCTTC. Translated, it gives CASSLPGTAQFF. Filled out from reference TRBV28 and TRBJ2-1, the complete variable domain reads DVKVTQSSRYLVKRTGEKVFLECVQDMDHENMFWYRQDPGLGLRLIYFSYDVKMKEKGDIPEGYSVSREKKERFSLILESASTNQTSMYLCASSLPGTAQFFGPGTRLTVL.

The rearrangement joins TRBV30 to TRBJ1-1; 10 bases align to TRBD1. This CDR3 contains 15 residues. The ends lost 3 bases at V and 4 bases at J; junction bases unmatched: 8. Per the germline V gene, CDR1 is GTSNPN and CDR2 is SVGIG (reference sequence). CDR3 sequence reads: CAWSRDRGKITEAFF. The CDR3 DNA follows: TGTGCCTGGAGCAGGGACAGGGGAAAAATCACTGAAGCTTTCTTT.